Listed here are 14 T cell receptor beta chains from one sample, sequenced in a study of vaccination effects on CD4 cells after COVID-19. Upon completion of about eleven days in culture, CD4+ T cells were isolated. SARS-CoV-2 infected the person between March and December 2020, as confirmed by PCR. Participants each got two BNT162b2 or mRNA-1273 vaccine doses. No cognate antigen is known for these TCRs. The assay was immunoSEQ multiplex PCR, and TCRdb's table has in-frame clones only and misses some. Of about 50,000 clones in the sample, 65% to 80% were seen once. Sequencing was performed on CD4+ T cells from PBMCs cultured without peptide, taken after COVID-19 vaccination. The receptors stem from a human donor who had a prior SARS-CoV-2 infection.

The V and J genes are TRBV11-3 and TRBJ2-1; 8 bases agree with TRBD2. This CDR3 contains 15 residues. In germline, CDR1 is SGHNT, CDR2 YENEEA. V lost 3 bases and J lost 5; bases outside the gene matches: 6. CDR3 loop: CASSLGTSGHNEQFF. The DNA for the CDR3 is TGTGCCAGCAGCTTGGGTACTAGCGGACACAATGAGCAGTTCTTC.

The table lists this clone with a count of one. The rearrangement uses TRBV14 and TRBJ2-7, with no clear D. Germline V lookup: CDR1 SGHDN, CDR2 FVKESK. The CDR3 consists of 14 residues. V was shortened by 1 base and J by 4 bases, with 11 bases between the two germline ends. CDR3 nucleotides: TGTGCCAGCAGCCAAGTCGGTAGCTTTTACGAGCAGTACTTC. The encoded protein is CASSQVGSFYEQYF.

The chain has TRBV30 and TRBJ2-7; 7 nucleotides agree with TRBD2. The V segment lost 1 base and the J segment 1 base; nucleotides outside the gene matches: 13. CDR3 size: 17 residues. Germline loops: CDR1 GTSNPN, CDR2 SVGIG (reference sequence). CDR3 nucleotide sequence: TGTGCCTGGAGTGAGGGGAGGGTCACCATCCCTTCCTACGAGCAGTACTTC. This codes for CAWSEGRVTIPSYEQYF. The full variable domain, completed using reference TRBV30 and TRBJ2-7, is SQTIHQWPATLVQPVGSPLSLECTVEGTSNPNLYWYRQAAGRGLQLLFYSVGIGQISSEVPQNLSASRPQDRQFILSSKKLLLSDSGFYLCAWSEGRVTIPSYEQYFGPGTRLTVT.

This clone has just one count. The chain carries TRBV4-1 and TRBJ2-1; D ambiguous. CDR3 length: 11 residues. With 3 bases removed from V and 7 bases from J, the gap between germline ends came to 4 bases. The V gene's germline CDR1 is MGHRA and CDR2 YSYEKL. The CDR3 is CASSQGNEQFF. The CDR3 DNA sequence: TGCGCCAGCAGCCAGGGAAATGAGCAGTTCTTC.

The chain recombines TRBV9 with TRBJ1-2; D gene unclear. CDR1 and CDR2 from the germline V gene are SGDLS and YYNGEE. The CDR3 consists of 16 residues. V was cut by 2 bases and J by 8 bases, with 22 bases left in between. The CDR3 DNA is TGTGCCAGCAGCGTTCTTCCCGCGTGGGCGCGAAACGGCTACACCTTC. This encodes CASSVLPAWARNGYTF.

The chain links TRBV5-5 to TRBJ2-1; TRBD1 matches 7 bases. The germline gives CDR1 SGHKS, CDR2 YYEKEE (reference sequence). The V and J ends lost 1 base and 5 bases, in that order; junction bases with no gene match: 6. This CDR3 region has 15 residues. The CDR3: CASSLKQGYNNEQFF. The CDR3 region has the DNA TGTGCCAGCAGCTTGAAACAGGGGTATAACAATGAGCAGTTCTTC.

The chain recombines TRBV5-1 with TRBJ2-5, with a possible D match to TRBD1 (5 bases). Per germline, CDR1 SGHRS and CDR2 YFSETQ. The CDR3 sequence is 13 residues long. With 2 bases removed from V and 5 bases from J, the gap between germline ends came to 10 bases. The DNA of the CDR3 is TGCGCCAGCAGCTTACTGGGGCGGGAGACCCAGTACTTC. Translated, it gives CASSLLGRETQYF.

The chain couples TRBV11-3 to TRBJ1-3; TRBD1 is a possible D gene (5 bases). V shed 6 bases and J shed 7 bases, with 7 bases lying between them. This CDR3 is built from 11 residues. Per germline, CDR1 SGHNT and CDR2 YENEEA. The CDR3 loop is CASSGANTIYF. The CDR3 DNA sequence: TGTGCCAGCAGTGGGGCCAACACCATATATTTT. The full variable domain, with the rest looked up from reference TRBV11-3 and TRBJ1-3, is EAGVVQSPRYKIIEKKQPVAFWCNPISGHNTLYWYLQNLGQGPELLIRYENEEAVDDSQLPKDRFSAERLKGVDSTLKIQPAELGDSAVYLCASSGANTIYFGEGSWLTVV.

The V gene is TRBV29-1, the J gene TRBJ1-4; D not certain. The CDR3 length is 14 residues. From germline, CDR1 is SQVTM and CDR2 ANQGSEA. V lost 6 bases and J 8 bases, leaving 19 bases between the germline ends. The DNA of the CDR3 is TGCAGCGTAAAAGAGGATCTTCTTCACGAAAAACTGTTTTTT. It encodes CSVKEDLLHEKLFF.

The genes are TRBV12-3 or TRBV12-4 and TRBJ2-5, with D tentatively TRBD1 or TRBD2 (5 bases each). CDR3 length: 13 amino acids. V shed 3 bases and J shed 9 bases, with 14 bases lying between them. The CDR3 DNA reads as TGTGCCAGCAGTTTCGAGATGTCGGGACCCCAGTACTTC. Amino acids: CASSFEMSGPQYF.

The gene calls are TRBV6-2 or TRBV6-3 and TRBJ2-1, with D perhaps given as TRBD1 or TRBD2 (6 bases each). CDR3 length: 16 residues. V gave up 0 bases and J gave up 6 bases, with 15 bases separating them. Looked up from germline, CDR1 is MNHEY and CDR2 is SVGEGT. CDR3 in DNA: TGTGCCAGCAGTTACTCGACGCAGGGGAGGTTCAATGAGCAGTTCTTC. It translates to CASSYSTQGRFNEQFF.

The rearrangement links TRBV19 to TRBJ1-1; perhaps TRBD1 as D (5 bases). The CDR3 consists of 14 residues. Germline lookup yields CDR1 LNHDA and CDR2 SQIVND (reference sequence). Trimming removed 6 bases from V and 0 bases from J, with 11 bases in between. The DNA of the CDR3 is TGTGCCAGTAGGTTAGAACAGGTGAACACTGAAGCTTTCTTT. Residues: CASRLEQVNTEAFF. The complete variable domain, with remaining parts taken from reference TRBV19 and TRBJ1-1, reads DGGITQSPKYLFRKEGQNVTLSCEQNLNHDAMYWYRQDPGQGLRLIYYSQIVNDFQKGDIAEGYSVSREKKESFPLTVTSAQKNPTAFYLCASRLEQVNTEAFFGQGTRLTVV.

This clone has a handful of counts. The chain is built from TRBV7-9 and TRBJ1-3, with D possibly being TRBD1 (5 bases). The CDR3 totals 16 residues. The germline V gene encodes CDR1 SEHNR and CDR2 FQNEAQ (reference sequence). The V gene lost 0 bases and the J gene lost 3 bases, with 12 bases spanning the gap. CDR3 nucleotides: TGTGCCAGCAGCTTAGCGGGGGGTCTAAGTGGAAACACCATATATTTT. It yields the protein CASSLAGGLSGNTIYF.

V is TRBV9 and J is TRBJ2-3; the match to TRBD2 covers 11 bases. V was clipped by 0 bases and J by 4 bases; unmatched bases: 1. The length of the CDR3 is 15 residues. Germline values: CDR1 SGDLS, CDR2 YYNGEE. The CDR3 reads CASSVELAGADTQYF. CDR3 DNA sequence: TGTGCCAGCAGCGTAGAACTAGCGGGGGCAGATACGCAGTATTTT.